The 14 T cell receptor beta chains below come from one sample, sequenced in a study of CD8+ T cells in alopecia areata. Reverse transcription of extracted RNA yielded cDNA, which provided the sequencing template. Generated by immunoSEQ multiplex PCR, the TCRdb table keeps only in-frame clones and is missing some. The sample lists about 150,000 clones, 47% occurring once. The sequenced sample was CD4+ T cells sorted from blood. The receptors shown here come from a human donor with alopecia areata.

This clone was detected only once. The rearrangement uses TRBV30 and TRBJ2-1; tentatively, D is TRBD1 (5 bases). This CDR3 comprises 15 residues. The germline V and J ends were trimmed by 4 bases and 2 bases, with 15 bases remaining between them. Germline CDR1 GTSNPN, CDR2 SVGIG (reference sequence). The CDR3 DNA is TGTGCCTGGATCAGGACGGCAGGGCCCTACAATGAGCAGTTCTTC. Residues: CAWIRTAGPYNEQFF.

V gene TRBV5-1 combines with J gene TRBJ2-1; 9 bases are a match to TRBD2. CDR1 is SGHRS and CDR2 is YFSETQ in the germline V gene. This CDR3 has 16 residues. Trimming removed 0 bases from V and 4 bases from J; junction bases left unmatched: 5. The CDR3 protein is CASSLALAGIYNEQFF. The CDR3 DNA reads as TGCGCCAGCAGCTTGGCGCTAGCGGGGATATACAATGAGCAGTTCTTC.

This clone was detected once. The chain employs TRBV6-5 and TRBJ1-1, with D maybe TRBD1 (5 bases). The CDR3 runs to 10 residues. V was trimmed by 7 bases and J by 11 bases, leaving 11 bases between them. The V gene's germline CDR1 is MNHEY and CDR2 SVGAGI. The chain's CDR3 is CASIGGRAFF. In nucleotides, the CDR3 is TGTGCCAGCATCGGGGGACGGGCTTTCTTT.

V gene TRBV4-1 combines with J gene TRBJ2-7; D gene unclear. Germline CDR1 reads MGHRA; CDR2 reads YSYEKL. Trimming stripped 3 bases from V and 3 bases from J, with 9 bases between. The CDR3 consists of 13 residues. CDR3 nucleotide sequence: TGCGCCAGCAGCCAGCATGGGAACTACGAGCAGTACTTC. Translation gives CASSQHGNYEQYF.

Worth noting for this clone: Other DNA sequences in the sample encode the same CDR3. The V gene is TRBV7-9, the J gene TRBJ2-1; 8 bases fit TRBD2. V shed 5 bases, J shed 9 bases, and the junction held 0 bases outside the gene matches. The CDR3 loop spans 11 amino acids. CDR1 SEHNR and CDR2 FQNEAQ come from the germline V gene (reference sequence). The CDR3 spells CASSTSGEQFF. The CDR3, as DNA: TGTGCCAGCAGCACTAGCGGTGAGCAGTTCTTC.

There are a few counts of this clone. Here the CDR3 DNA reads TGCAGCGCCCAAAGGACAGAAGAGACCCAGTACTTC. Translation: CSAQRTEETQYF. The V call is TRBV29-1, the J call TRBJ2-5, with D tentatively TRBD1 (6 bases). V dropped 7 bases and J dropped 3 bases, with 12 bases sitting between them. CDR1 is SQVTM and CDR2 is ANQGSEA in the germline V gene. The CDR3 is made up of 12 amino acids.

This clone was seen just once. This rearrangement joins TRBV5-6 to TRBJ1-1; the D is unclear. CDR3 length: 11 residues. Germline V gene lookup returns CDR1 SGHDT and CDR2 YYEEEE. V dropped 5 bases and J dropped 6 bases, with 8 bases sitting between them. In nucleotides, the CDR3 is TGTGCCAGCAGTTCCCTGGCTGAAGCTTTCTTT. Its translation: CASSSLAEAFF.

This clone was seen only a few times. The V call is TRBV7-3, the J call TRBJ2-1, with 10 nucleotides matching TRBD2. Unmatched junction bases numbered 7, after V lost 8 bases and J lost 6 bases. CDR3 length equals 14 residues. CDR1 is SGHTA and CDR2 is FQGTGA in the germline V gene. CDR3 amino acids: CASQSGRASNEQFF. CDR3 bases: TGTGCCAGCCAGAGCGGGAGGGCTTCCAATGAGCAGTTCTTC.

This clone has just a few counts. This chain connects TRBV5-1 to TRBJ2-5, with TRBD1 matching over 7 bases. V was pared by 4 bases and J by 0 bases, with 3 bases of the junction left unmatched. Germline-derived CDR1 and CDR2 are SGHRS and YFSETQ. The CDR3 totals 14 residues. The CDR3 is CASSPQGDQETQYF. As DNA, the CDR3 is TGCGCCAGCAGCCCCCAGGGGGACCAAGAGACCCAGTACTTC.

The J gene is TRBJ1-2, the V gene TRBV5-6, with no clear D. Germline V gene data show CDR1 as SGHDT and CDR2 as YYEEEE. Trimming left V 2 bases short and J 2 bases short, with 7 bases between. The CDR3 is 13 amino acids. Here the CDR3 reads CASSFQQNYGYTF. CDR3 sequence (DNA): TGTGCCAGCAGCTTCCAGCAGAACTATGGCTACACCTTC.

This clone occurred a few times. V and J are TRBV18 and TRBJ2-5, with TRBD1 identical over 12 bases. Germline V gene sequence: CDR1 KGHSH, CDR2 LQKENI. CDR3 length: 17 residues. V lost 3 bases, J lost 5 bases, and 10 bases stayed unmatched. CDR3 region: CASSPPGTGGLRETQYF. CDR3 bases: TGTGCCAGCTCACCCCCCGGGACAGGGGGCTTGAGGGAGACCCAGTACTTC.

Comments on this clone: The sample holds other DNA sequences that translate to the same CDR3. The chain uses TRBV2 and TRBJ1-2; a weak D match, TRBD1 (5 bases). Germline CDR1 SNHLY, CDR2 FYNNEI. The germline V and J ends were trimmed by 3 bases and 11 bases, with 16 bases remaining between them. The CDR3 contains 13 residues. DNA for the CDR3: TGTGCCAGCAGTGAGGTTCCCAGGGAGGTTTACACCTTC. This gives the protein CASSEVPREVYTF.

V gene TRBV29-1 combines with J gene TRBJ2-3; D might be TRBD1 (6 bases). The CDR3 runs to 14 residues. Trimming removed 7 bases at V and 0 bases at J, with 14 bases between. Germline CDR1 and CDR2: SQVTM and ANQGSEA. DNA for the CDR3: TGCAGCGCCCAAGCAGGGGTTAGCACAGATACGCAGTATTTT. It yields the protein CSAQAGVSTDTQYF.

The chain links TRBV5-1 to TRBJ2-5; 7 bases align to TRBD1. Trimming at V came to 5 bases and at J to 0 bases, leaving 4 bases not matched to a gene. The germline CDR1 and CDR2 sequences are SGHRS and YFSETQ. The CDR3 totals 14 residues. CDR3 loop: CASSTRGNQETQYF. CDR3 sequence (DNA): TGCGCCAGCAGTACCAGGGGGAACCAAGAGACCCAGTACTTC. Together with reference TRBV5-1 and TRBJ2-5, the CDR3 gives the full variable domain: KAGVTQTPRYLIKTRGQQVTLSCSPISGHRSVSWYQQTPGQGLQFLFEYFSETQRNKGNFPGRFSGRQFSNSRSEMNVSTLELGDSALYLCASSTRGNQETQYFGPGTRLLVL.